The rows below give T cell receptor beta chains drawn from one sample of a study of cytomegalovirus exposure and HLA in healthy donors. Produced via immunoSEQ multiplex PCR; TCRdb's table is partial and in-frame only. Here the sample spans 100,000 or so clones, roughly 80% being singletons. Sequences were obtained from PBMCs. The receptors originated from a man aged 25-40 years in good health and CMV-seropositive. Each CDR3 is given with its conserved first and last residue. Size is stated for part of the rows, as once, few or many counts, or as a class when the clone is expanded.

clone_size,v_call,j_call,cdr3_aa
NA,TRBV7-8,TRBJ2-5,CASSLRSSGPQETQYF
NA,TRBV11-3,TRBJ2-2,CASSLEHGTGELFF
NA,TRBV5-6,TRBJ2-1,CASSLSYGEQFF
NA,TRBV4-1,TRBJ2-7,CASSQDRPGSSYEQYF
NA,TRBV9,TRBJ2-7,CASSAPGTGCTYEQYF
NA,TRBV7-2,TRBJ2-5,CASSSLSLETQYF
NA,TRBV29-1,TRBJ2-1,CSVESPGTSGGNEQFF
NA,TRBV28,TRBJ1-5,CASSAHRGNSNQPQHF
NA,TRBV5-6,TRBJ2-2,CASSGGLAGVIGELFF
NA,TRBV9,TRBJ2-1,CASSVRWQGSEQFF
NA,TRBV30,TRBJ1-5,CAWSVLGGNQPQHF
NA,TRBV6-5,TRBJ2-4,CASSYRLAGRSFQYF
NA,TRBV11-2,TRBJ2-1,CASSSSGTTYNEQFF
NA,TRBV28,TRBJ2-3,CASSSLNLTSGSPDTQYF
NA,TRBV25-1,TRBJ2-3,CASRASGTDTQYF
NA,TRBV7-2,TRBJ2-7,CASSLSTSNPEQYF
NA,TRBV28,TRBJ1-5,CASTWGRGLYQPQHF
NA,TRBV7-9,TRBJ2-3,CASSPGPENTQYF
NA,TRBV4-2,TRBJ2-3,CASSLTSGRVEDTQYF
NA,TRBV2,TRBJ1-3,CASSEARGNTIYF
NA,TRBV15,TRBJ2-7,CATSSLGIGQGSEQYF
NA,TRBV10-3,TRBJ2-7,CATRTTGDGYEQYF
NA,TRBV7-2,TRBJ2-1,CASSLAIGRFNEQFF
NA,TRBV27,TRBJ2-3,CASSGTGDTDTQYF
NA,TRBV25-1,TRBJ1-6,CASSASFRGNNSPLHF
NA,TRBV10-1,TRBJ2-7,CARSDSPDMHEQYF
NA,TRBV27,TRBJ1-5,CASSLGATGNQPQHF
NA,TRBV28,TRBJ1-4,CATFEGTREKLFF
NA,TRBV5-1,TRBJ2-7,CASSFTGAGEQYF
NA,TRBV27,TRBJ1-1,CASSLLKNTEAFF
NA,TRBV2,TRBJ1-1,CASRGGLYGDTEAFF
NA,TRBV14,TRBJ2-1,CASSQVQGGFYNEQFF
NA,TRBV10-3,TRBJ2-7,CAIRGTGGRTYEQYF
NA,TRBV28,TRBJ2-1,CASSLEAGNEQFF
NA,TRBV4-1,TRBJ2-3,CASSQDRSDSDTQYF
NA,TRBV7-2,TRBJ1-1,CASSLAPGGAEAFF
once,TRBV4-3,TRBJ1-3,CASSPGTRSGNTIYF
NA,TRBV2,TRBJ1-2,CASSGDRAASGYTF
once,TRBV2,TRBJ2-7,CASSEQGMDEQYF
NA,TRBV28,TRBJ2-3,CASRTQGLAKDTQYF
once,TRBV5-1,TRBJ2-3,CASSLDSSRIDTQYF
once,TRBV28,TRBJ2-1,CASHSGRGYNEQFF
NA,TRBV4-1,TRBJ1-6,CASSYPGLGSSPLHF
NA,TRBV7-8,TRBJ2-1,CASSLGAKTGTNEQFF
NA,TRBV5-1,TRBJ2-7,CASSLAQGGDEQYF
NA,TRBV30,TRBJ2-7,CAWSEQLYEQYF
NA,TRBV27,TRBJ2-1,CASQQGRDEQFF
NA,TRBV10-3,TRBJ2-6,CAMAPGSGANVLTF